The rows below give T cell receptor beta chains drawn from one sample of a study of blood T cell repertoires in COVID-19. Sequenced by immunoSEQ multiplex PCR; TCRdb stores in-frame clones only, minus some. The sample holds 200,000 to 250,000 clones, about 86% seen once. Sequencing was done on a sample of PBMCs or T cells enriched from blood (not recorded which). Every receptor here comes from a woman aged 45 to 65 in a cohort exposed to, infected with or recovered from COVID-19 (not recorded which). The CDR3 runs from the conserved cysteine through the conserved F or W. The order of the fields is clone size, V gene, J gene, D gene, CDR3 protein, CDR3 DNA. A D gene is named only where the DNA matches it firmly. A row's size may be missing; if present it is once, few, many or a size class.

>-|TRBV27|TRBJ2-5|TRBD2
CASSMTSEGTQYF
TGTGCCAGCAGTATGACTAGCGAAGGGACCCAGTACTTC
>once|TRBV4-3|TRBJ2-5|TRBD2
CASSPRGGQETQYF
TGCGCCAGCAGCCCCCGCGGGGGTCAAGAGACCCAGTACTTC
>-|TRBV7-2|TRBJ1-2|-
CLIEAIYGYTF
TGTCTCATCGAAGCGATCTATGGCTACACCTTC
>once|TRBV11-2|TRBJ1-2|-
CASSFSGNYGYTF
TGTGCCAGCAGCTTTTCAGGAAACTATGGCTACACCTTC
>-|TRBV24-1|TRBJ2-1|TRBD1
CATSPGTGGSYNEQFF
TGTGCCACCAGTCCCGGGACAGGGGGCTCCTACAATGAGCAGTTCTTC
>-|TRBV28|TRBJ1-2|TRBD1
CASRRQGVSYGYTF
TGTGCCAGCAGGCGACAGGGGGTTAGCTATGGCTACACCTTC
>-|TRBV9|TRBJ2-7|-
CASSLAEGAPYEQYF
TGTGCCAGCAGCTTAGCGGAGGGGGCCCCCTACGAGCAGTACTTC
>-|TRBV7-2|TRBJ1-2|-
CASSAPVQGRYGYTF
TGTGCCAGCAGCGCACCTGTCCAGGGAAGATATGGCTACACCTTC
>-|TRBV4-2|TRBJ2-1|TRBD2
CASSPIAGAHYNEQFF
TGTGCCAGCAGCCCGATAGCGGGGGCCCATTACAATGAGCAGTTCTTC
>-|TRBV28|TRBJ1-1|-
CASSLSGVNTEAFF
TGTGCCAGCAGTTTAAGTGGAGTGAACACTGAAGCTTTCTTT
>-|TRBV28|TRBJ2-5|TRBD2
CASSLGAGTSGGETQYF
TGTGCCAGCAGTTTAGGGGCGGGTACTAGCGGGGGTGAGACCCAGTACTTC
>-|TRBV9|TRBJ2-5|TRBD1
CASSSTTGGGETQYF
TGTGCCAGCAGCTCGACGACAGGGGGCGGGGAGACCCAGTACTTC
>-|TRBV2|TRBJ1-2|-
CASSGTQASRGGYTF
TGTGCCAGCAGCGGGACTCAGGCGAGTAGGGGTGGCTACACCTTC
>-|TRBV7-2|TRBJ2-3|-
CASSRGAAGTQYF
TGTGCCAGCAGCCGTGGGGCGGCCGGTACGCAGTATTTT
>-|TRBV11-2|TRBJ2-7|-
CASSLTESVDYEQYF
TGTGCCAGCAGCTTGACAGAGAGCGTCGATTACGAGCAGTACTTC
>-|TRBV3-1/TRBV3-2|TRBJ1-5|-
CASSQPDRPKDQPQHF
TGTGCCAGCAGCCAACCGGACAGACCGAAGGATCAGCCCCAGCATTTT
>-|TRBV2|TRBJ1-6|TRBD1
CASSIGTVRNSPLHF
TGTGCCAGCAGTATTGGGACAGTCAGGAATTCACCCCTCCACTTT